A selection of T cell receptor beta chains follows, all from one sample in a study of T cell changes during pregnancy in multiple sclerosis. Measured with immunoSEQ multiplex PCR; TCRdb has only the in-frame clones, and not every one. The sample has around 58,000 clones; less than 95% are singletons. Sequenced material: CD4+ T cells from peripheral blood mononuclear cells, taken after pregnancy. The origin of the receptors is a female donor in good health, enrolled as a control in a pregnancy study. The conserved cysteine and the conserved F or W are not part of the CDR3 here. Fields, in order: V gene, J gene, D gene, CDR3 protein. A D gene is named only where the DNA matches it firmly.

>TRBV9|NA|NA
ASSVGGFLDSPSYEQY
>TRBV6-5|TRBJ1-1|TRBD1
ASKEGAYTEAF
>TRBV25-1|TRBJ1-2|NA
ASSEYMAGDYT
>TRBV5-6|TRBJ1-2|NA
ASSLVPESNYGYT
>TRBV5-6|TRBJ1-4|TRBD1
ASSFGQGQGEKLF
>TRBV10-3|TRBJ2-2|TRBD1
ATSPGTANTGELF
>TRBV6-1|TRBJ1-1|NA
ASSVPGGGRTEAF
>TRBV7-2|TRBJ1-2|TRBD1
ASSLEATGTYGYT
>TRBV6-5|TRBJ1-1|TRBD1
ASSRQGVNTEAF
>TRBV5-1|TRBJ2-3|TRBD2
ASSSGAGGVPLDTQY
>TRBV29-1|TRBJ2-2|TRBD2
SVDAGGWGTGELF
>TRBV7-3|TRBJ2-2|NA
ASSNHRGKSGELF
>TRBV5-1|TRBJ2-7|TRBD1
ASSPGLGTGGYEQY
>TRBV5-1|TRBJ2-1|NA
ASSHPAGRGREQF
>TRBV30|TRBJ1-3|NA
AWSDMTLLEVGNTIY
>TRBV6-1|TRBJ2-2|NA
ASSRRRADTGELF
>TRBV18|TRBJ1-2|TRBD1
ASSPLQGGDGYT
>TRBV7-3|TRBJ2-2|NA
ASSPVGGPGELF
>TRBV18|TRBJ2-2|NA
ASSPRQDTGELF
>TRBV4-2|TRBJ2-7|TRBD1
ASSQEPFDRDNSYEQY
>TRBV5-4|TRBJ2-7|TRBD1
ASSLGQGLNYEQY
>TRBV7-9|TRBJ1-2|NA
ASSFATARRSSGYGYT
>TRBV4-1|TRBJ2-1|TRBD2
ASSLVRGAPDEQF
>TRBV10-3|TRBJ1-1|NA
AILQGMNTEAF
>TRBV5-6|TRBJ1-2|TRBD1
ASSSEGQGGLKTDYGYT
>TRBV14|TRBJ1-1|NA
ASSLLAGPMNTEAF
>TRBV2|TRBJ1-5|NA
ASSSTVSNQPQH
>TRBV7-3|TRBJ2-2|TRBD1
ASSLWGQGNGELF
>TRBV5-4|TRBJ2-3|NA
ASSFSTSTDTQY
>TRBV19|TRBJ1-6|NA
ASSNLQGPIGNSPLH
>TRBV19|TRBJ1-5|TRBD1
ASFPGTGGAGYGQPQH